The 26 T cell receptor beta chains presented below share a single source sample, sequenced in a study of regulatory T cells in long-lasting Graves disease. The time point was: persistent/refractory GD, antithyroid drugs over 5 years with positive TRAb. Construction of the TCR library relied on RNA isolated from PBMCs. Arm-PCR of CDR3 regions and iRepertoire HTBI primers were used to build TCR beta libraries. TCRdb used MiXCR to reprocess the multiplex PCR reads, holding one entry per CDR3 protein. Of fewer than 450,000 distinct CDR3 sequences listed, 20% are singletons. The sample was peripheral blood mononuclear cells (PBMCs), taken when the disease was refractory, from a patient treated with antithyroid drugs. The receptors come from a female donor with Graves disease.

CDR3 sequence reads: CSAQTGQLNYGYTF. CDR3 bases: TGCAGTGCTCAAACGGGACAACTAAACTATGGCTACACCTTC. V is TRBV20-1 and J is TRBJ1-2; maybe TRBD1 (6 bases). CDR1 DFQATT and CDR2 SNEGSKA come from the germline V gene (reference sequence). Trimming stripped 5 bases from V and 2 bases from J, with 15 bases between. The CDR3 totals 14 residues.

There are many counts of this clonotype. This chain connects TRBV2 to TRBJ1-1; possibly TRBD1 for D (6 bases). This CDR3 is 17 amino acids long. Between the trimmed V and J ends, which lost 6 bases and 0 bases, there was a span of 20 bases. Germline V gives CDR1 SNHLY, CDR2 FYNNEI. CDR3 coding DNA: TGTGCCAGCAGCCCTAACGGACAGCTTTTAATGAACACTGAAGCTTTCTTT. It yields the protein CASSPNGQLLMNTEAFF.

Only one count was recorded for this clonotype. Being one base from a much bigger clone, this may be a read error. The gene calls are TRBV11-2 and TRBJ2-4; D may be TRBD2 (5 bases). CDR1 and CDR2 (germline): SGHAT, FQNNGV. The CDR3 runs to 12 residues. The CDR3 nucleotides read TGTGCCAGCAGTCCAGACGGGATAAGGCAGTCCTTC. Translated, it gives CASSPDGIRQSF. Full variable domain (remainder filled in from reference TRBV11-2 and TRBJ2-4): EAGVAQSPRYKIIEKRQSVAFWCNPISGHATLYWYQQILGQGPKLLIQFQNNGVVDDSQLPKDRFSAERLKGVDSTLKIQPAKLEDSAVYLCASSPDGIRQSFGAGTRLSVL.

The chain employs TRBV5-8 and TRBJ1-5; D is uncertain. CDR1 SGHTS and CDR2 YDEGEE come from the germline V gene. The CDR3 is 14 residues long. The V end lost 0 bases, the J end lost 7 bases, and 11 bases lay between the germline ends. The CDR3 DNA follows: TGTGCCAGCAGCTTGGGAGGTCCGGGACAGCCCCAGCATTTT. Protein product: CASSLGGPGQPQHF.

This clonotype was observed once. The V and J genes are TRBV19 and TRBJ2-1; D unclear. CDR3 length equals 15 residues. V lost 3 bases, J lost 3 bases, and 12 bases lay in between. Germline values: CDR1 LNHDA, CDR2 SQIVND (reference sequence). CDR3 sequence: CASSIQARSYNEQFF. In DNA, the CDR3 is TGTGCCAGTAGTATCCAAGCGAGAAGCTACAATGAGCAGTTCTTC.

This clonotype was observed at least ten times. V usage is TRBV6-2 or TRBV6-3 and J usage is TRBJ2-2; D not certain. This CDR3 has 14 amino acids. Germline lookup yields CDR1 MNHEY and CDR2 SVGEGT. V was cut by 2 bases and J by 2 bases, with 6 bases left in between. CDR3 DNA sequence: TGTGCCAGCAGTTACGACGGAAACACCGGGGAGCTGTTTTTT. The encoded protein is CASSYDGNTGELFF.

This clonotype was detected a few times. The chain carries TRBV30 and TRBJ1-4; the D gene is possibly TRBD1 (6 bases). The germline V gene has CDR1 GTSNPN and CDR2 SVGIG (reference sequence). This CDR3 is 15 amino acids long. Trimming left V 0 bases short and J 8 bases short, with 16 bases between. CDR3 amino acids: CAWSVSGQILEKLFF. CDR3 nucleotides: TGTGCCTGGAGTGTGAGTGGACAGATACTAGAAAAACTGTTTTTT.

In its sample, this clonotype was seen a few times. CDR3 bases: TGTGCCAGCAGGGGACTAGCGGGACAAGGCACCGGGGAGCTGTTTTTT. It codes for CASRGLAGQGTGELFF. This chain joins TRBV6-1 and TRBJ2-2; TRBD2 aligns across 13 bases. The germline gives CDR1 MNHNS, CDR2 SASEGT. CDR3 length: 16 amino acids. The V segment lost 6 bases and the J segment 4 bases; nucleotides outside the gene matches: 5.

The genes are TRBV3-1 and TRBJ2-4; tentatively, D is TRBD1 or TRBD2 (5 bases each). Germline V gives CDR1 LGHDT, CDR2 YNNKEL (reference sequence). V shed 4 bases and J shed 6 bases, with 25 bases lying between them. There are 18 residues in the CDR3. The CDR3 loop is CASSPRHVSYGGGNIQYF. The CDR3 DNA sequence: TGTGCCAGCAGCCCTCGACACGTATCGTATGGGGGTGGAAACATTCAGTACTTC.

This clonotype was recorded at least ten times. The gene calls are TRBV12-3 or TRBV12-4 and TRBJ1-1; TRBD1 aligns across 12 bases. The trim removed 1 base at V and 5 bases at J, leaving 11 bases unmatched. CDR3 length equals 18 residues. This chain's CDR3 is CASSLGLGTGGERTEAFF. DNA for the CDR3: TGTGCCAGCAGTTTAGGGCTAGGGACAGGGGGCGAGAGGACTGAAGCTTTCTTT.

This clonotype showed up just a few times. This chain links TRBV19 with TRBJ1-6; possibly TRBD1 for D (5 bases). The germline gives CDR1 LNHDA, CDR2 SQIVND (reference sequence). The V and J ends lost 7 bases and 10 bases respectively, with 20 bases between them. The CDR3 covers 15 residues. DNA for the CDR3: TGTGCCAGTAACCTTGGTCCGCAGGGTTCCTCACCCCTCCACTTT. This encodes CASNLGPQGSSPLHF.

The rearrangement links TRBV20-1 to TRBJ2-7, with D uncertain. CDR1 and CDR2 (germline): DFQATT, SNEGSKA (reference sequence). This CDR3 has 12 amino acids. The V gene lost 6 bases and the J gene lost 4 bases, with 13 bases spanning the gap. As DNA, the CDR3 is TGCAGTGCCACACCGGGCTCATACGAGCAGTACTTC. Protein product: CSATPGSYEQYF.

V usage is TRBV30 and J usage is TRBJ1-1; unclear D gene. This CDR3 spans 16 amino acids. Per germline, CDR1 GTSNPN and CDR2 SVGIG (reference sequence). V was clipped by 2 bases and J by 0 bases, with 16 bases between them. The CDR3 protein is CAWSLSHGYMNTEAFF. CDR3 DNA sequence: TGTGCCTGGAGTTTATCTCATGGATACATGAACACTGAAGCTTTCTTT. The variable domain in full, with the rest retrieved from reference TRBV30 and TRBJ1-1, is SQTIHQWPATLVQPVGSPLSLECTVEGTSNPNLYWYRQAAGRGLQLLFYSVGIGQISSEVPQNLSASRPQDRQFILSSKKLLLSDSGFYLCAWSLSHGYMNTEAFFGQGTRLTVV.

This clonotype was seen only a few times. The rearrangement links TRBV25-1 to TRBJ2-7; weak D call: TRBD1 (5 bases). The CDR3 has 15 amino acids. From germline, CDR1 is MGHDK and CDR2 SYGVNS. Trimming removed 2 bases at V and 6 bases at J, with 17 bases between. CDR3 nucleotide sequence: TGTGCCAGCAGTGAAACCTCATTGACAGATGGCGAGCAGTACTTC. It is translated as CASSETSLTDGEQYF.

This clonotype was counted a few times. The rearrangement links TRBV20-1 to TRBJ2-5, with 12 bases lining up with TRBD1. Germline CDR1 and CDR2: DFQATT and SNEGSKA (reference sequence). The CDR3 is 14 residues long. V shed 5 bases, J shed 3 bases, and the junction held 4 bases outside the gene matches. The CDR3, as DNA: TGCAGTGCTTCCGGGACAGGGGGCGAAGAGACCCAGTACTTC. Protein sequence: CSASGTGGEETQYF.

The chain links TRBV3-1 to TRBJ1-1; perhaps TRBD1 as D (5 bases). Germline V gene sequence: CDR1 LGHDT, CDR2 YNNKEL (reference sequence). The CDR3 is 13 residues long. The V end lost 3 bases, the J end lost 4 bases, and 9 bases lay between the germline ends. In DNA form, the CDR3 reads TGTGCCAGCAGCCAGGGGGTGGTCACTGAAGCTTTCTTT. Its protein is CASSQGVVTEAFF.

This clonotype was seen many times. The chain combines TRBV27 with TRBJ2-7; perhaps TRBD2 as D (5 bases). The germline CDR1 and CDR2 sequences are MNHEY and SMNVEV (reference sequence). CDR3 size: 14 residues. Trimming took 8 bases from V and 0 from J, leaving 14 bases between them. CDR3 protein: CASGLSGSSYEQYF. CDR3 coding DNA: TGTGCCAGCGGTCTCAGTGGGAGCTCCTACGAGCAGTACTTC.

This clonotype has ten or more counts. The rearrangement joins TRBV7-9 to TRBJ2-7; D not certain. CDR1 is SEHNR, CDR2 FQNEAQ, per germline (reference sequence). The CDR3 covers 13 residues. Trimming pared 4 bases from V and 0 bases from J, leaving 7 bases between. The CDR3 loop is CASSSLASYEQYF. The CDR3 DNA sequence: TGTGCCAGCAGCTCCCTTGCCTCCTACGAGCAGTACTTC. The entire variable domain, with the rest obtained from reference TRBV7-9 and TRBJ2-7, is as follows: DTGVSQNPRHKITKRGQNVTFRCDPISEHNRLYWYRQTLGQGPEFLTYFQNEAQLEKSRLLSDRFSAERPKGSFSTLEIQRTEQGDSAMYLCASSSLASYEQYFGPGTRLTVT.

The J gene is TRBJ1-6, the V gene TRBV20-1; possible D gene TRBD1, 5 bases. Germline CDR1 and CDR2: DFQATT and SNEGSKA (reference sequence). V gave up 4 bases and J gave up 6 bases, with 13 bases separating them. The CDR3 contains 14 residues. The CDR3: CSAKTGTANSPLHF. CDR3 DNA: TGCAGTGCTAAGACCGGGACGGCTAATTCACCCCTCCACTTT.

Note on this clonotype: A read error may explain this, as a much larger clone is one base away. The chain couples TRBV12-3 or TRBV12-4 to TRBJ1-2; possibly TRBD1 for D (5 bases). CDR3 size: 13 residues. This CDR3 reads CANSQGREKGYTF. As DNA, the CDR3 is TGTGCCAACAGTCAGGGACGGGAAAAAGGCTACACCTTC.

The table lists this clonotype with many counts. This chain connects TRBV12-5 to TRBJ2-1, with 10 bases matching TRBD2. The CDR3 is 15 residues long. From germline, CDR1 is LGHNT and CDR2 FRNRAP. J lost 5 bases, V lost 3 bases, and 4 bases had no gene match. CDR3 sequence: CASGFFLAGDNEQFF. The CDR3 region has the DNA TGTGCTAGTGGTTTCTTCCTAGCGGGAGACAATGAGCAGTTCTTC.

The sample holds a few counts of this clonotype. The chain recombines TRBV5-4 with TRBJ2-2, with no clear D. The CDR3 covers 16 residues. The ends were cut back, 1 base at V and 4 bases at J, with 14 bases in the middle. Germline-derived CDR1 and CDR2 are SGHNT and YYREEE (reference sequence). The CDR3 loop reads CASSLSRSRSTGELFF. Written as DNA, the CDR3 is TGTGCCAGCAGCTTGTCTCGGTCCCGGAGCACCGGGGAGCTGTTTTTT.

This clonotype was observed many times. The chain is built from TRBV28 and TRBJ1-1; D is perhaps TRBD1 (5 bases). Trimming stripped 1 base from V and 1 base from J, with 13 bases between. Germline CDR1 is MDHEN and CDR2 is SYDVKM. The CDR3 totals 16 residues. CDR3 nucleotide sequence: TGTGCCAGCAGTTTATTAGGGGAGACACCGAACACTGAAGCTTTCTTT. Amino acid sequence: CASSLLGETPNTEAFF.

In this sample, this clonotype turned up many times. V usage is TRBV27 and J usage is TRBJ2-2, with 13 bases matching TRBD2. CDR3 length equals 18 residues. Trimming cost V 6 bases and J 2 bases; bases outside gene matches: 9. Germline values: CDR1 MNHEY, CDR2 SMNVEV (reference sequence). The chain's CDR3 is CASSQLAGGLYNTGELFF. DNA of the CDR3: TGTGCCAGCAGCCAACTAGCGGGAGGGCTCTACAACACCGGGGAGCTGTTTTTT.

The J gene is TRBJ2-6, the V gene TRBV9; D ambiguous. From germline, CDR1 is SGDLS and CDR2 YYNGEE. This CDR3 has 12 residues. V was clipped by 10 bases and J by 1 base, with 6 bases between them. CDR3 protein: CARASGANVLTF. CDR3 coding DNA: TGTGCCCGGGCATCTGGGGCCAACGTCCTGACTTTC.

This clonotype turned up a few times. CDR3 protein: CASSLQGQLAGGRNEQFF. CDR3 coding DNA: TGTGCCAGCAGTTTACAAGGGCAACTAGCGGGAGGTCGCAATGAGCAGTTCTTC. The chain links TRBV27 to TRBJ2-1, with 12 bases identical to TRBD2. V trimming: 2 bases; J trimming: 6 bases; junction bases outside the gene matches: 11. This CDR3 is built from 18 residues. Germline CDR1 reads MNHEY; CDR2 reads SMNVEV (reference sequence).